One and the same sample provided the 26 T cell receptor beta chains below, sequenced in a study of T cells after yellow fever vaccination. TCRdb passed the 5' RACE reads through MiXCR, listing each CDR3 protein once. The data contain 280,000 or so distinct CDR3 sequences, roughly 8.7% of them singletons. The sample consisted of CD4+ T cells sorted from PBMCs, taken 5 days after the yellow fever booster vaccination. All receptors come from a man between 18 and 35 years old who received the YFV17D yellow fever vaccine.

As to this clonotype: One end of the junction fails to match germline, which may point to a read error. This chain links TRBV12-3 or TRBV12-4 with TRBJ1-2; maybe TRBD1 (5 bases). This CDR3 is built from 13 residues. CDR3 protein: CASSTLQGGVGAF. The DNA for the CDR3 is TGTGCCAGCAGCACTCTGCAGGGAGGGGTAGGCGCCTTC.

This clonotype has at least ten counts. The rearrangement uses TRBV2 and TRBJ2-7; D might be TRBD1 (5 bases). Trimming took off 3 bases at V and 4 bases at J, with 19 bases between the two ends. This CDR3 is built from 16 residues. Germline-derived CDR1 and CDR2 are SNHLY and FYNNEI. CDR3 coding DNA: TGTGCCAGCAGTGAGGGGCTGAATAACTTCGTTTACGAGCAGTACGTC. Its translation: CASSEGLNNFVYEQYV.

The rearrangement joins TRBV29-1 to TRBJ2-5, with TRBD2 as a possible D gene (5 bases). V lost 5 bases, J lost 7 bases, and 14 bases lay in between. The length of the CDR3 is 12 residues. Germline assignment: CDR1 SQVTM and CDR2 ANQGSEA. The CDR3 here is CSVRHPSGTQYF. CDR3 DNA: TGCAGCGTTCGGCACCCCAGCGGGACCCAGTACTTC.

This clonotype was observed a handful of times. This rearrangement joins TRBV20-1 to TRBJ2-7; a possible D gene is TRBD1 (6 bases). Germline V gives CDR1 DFQATT, CDR2 SNEGSKA (reference sequence). Between the trimmed V and J ends, which lost 6 bases and 3 bases, there was a span of 9 bases. This CDR3 contains 11 residues. CDR3 sequence: CSALRGYEQYF. The CDR3 nucleotides are TGCAGTGCGCTCAGGGGCTACGAGCAGTACTTC.

The genes are TRBV7-8 and TRBJ2-5; tentative D call: TRBD1 (6 bases). Germline V lookup: CDR1 SGHVS, CDR2 FQNEAQ. The CDR3 is 15 amino acids. The germline V and J ends were trimmed by 0 bases and 3 bases, with 11 bases remaining between them. CDR3 sequence (DNA): TGTGCCAGCAGCTTAGCAGCACAGGGTAAAGAGACCCAGTACTTC. The encoded protein is CASSLAAQGKETQYF.

This clonotype was recorded at least ten times. The chain uses TRBV10-3 and TRBJ2-1, with D possibly being TRBD1 (6 bases). The CDR3 has 15 residues. The germline V gene has CDR1 ENHRY and CDR2 SYGVKD. V was clipped by 4 bases and J by 6 bases, with 16 bases between them. The CDR3 DNA is TGTGCCATCAGTGTTACAGGGTTCCCTACCAATGAGCAGTTCTTC. Amino acid sequence: CAISVTGFPTNEQFF.

The V gene is TRBV29-1, the J gene TRBJ2-3; TRBD2 aligns across 13 bases. The CDR3 totals 15 residues. Germline V CDR1 and CDR2: SQVTM, ANQGSEA. With 5 bases clipped from V and 2 bases from J, the junction kept 4 bases outside the gene matches. The DNA for the CDR3 is TGCAGCGTTTTTGGACTAGCGGGGGTCACAGATACGCAGTATTTT. Protein product: CSVFGLAGVTDTQYF.

The chain has TRBV18 and TRBJ2-3; 8 nucleotides agree with TRBD1. CDR3 length: 15 residues. CDR1 KGHSH and CDR2 LQKENI come from the germline V gene. V was clipped by 4 bases and J by 2 bases; unmatched bases: 5. The CDR3 DNA is TGTGCCAGCTCACTCAGGGGGCCAATCACAGATACGCAGTATTTT. Translated: CASSLRGPITDTQYF.

This clonotype was picked up a small number of times. The chain couples TRBV5-1 to TRBJ2-7; 9 bases map to TRBD2. Germline trimming cut 2 bases from V and 3 bases from J; bases unmatched to any gene: 6. Germline V CDR1 and CDR2: SGHRS, YFSETQ. The CDR3 consists of 15 residues. The DNA of the CDR3 is TGCGCCAGCAGCTTAGGGCTAGCGGGGAGCTACGAGCAGTACGTC. Amino acid sequence: CASSLGLAGSYEQYV.

There are many counts of this clonotype. This sequence joins TRBV6-1 and TRBJ2-1, with 16 bases matching TRBD2. The germline gives CDR1 MNHNS, CDR2 SASEGT. V trimming: 5 bases; J trimming: 12 bases; junction bases outside the gene matches: 7. CDR3 size: 15 residues. CDR3: CASSKPGLAGGPQFF. CDR3 in DNA: TGTGCCAGCAGTAAACCGGGACTAGCGGGGGGGCCGCAGTTCTTC.

There are a few counts of this clonotype. This chain links TRBV4-3 with TRBJ2-1; tentative D call: TRBD1 (5 bases). The V end was cut by 1 base, the J end by 9 bases, with 10 bases between. The CDR3 extends over 13 amino acids. CDR1 and CDR2 from the germline V gene are LGHNA and YSLEER. The CDR3 loop is CASSQVIGAEQFF. DNA for the CDR3: TGCGCCAGCAGCCAAGTTATAGGGGCTGAGCAGTTCTTC.

This clonotype was seen a handful of times. The V gene is TRBV30, the J gene TRBJ1-6; D perhaps matches TRBD1 (5 bases). The CDR3 has 13 residues. V lost 0 bases and J lost 10, with 10 bases in between. Germline V gene lookup returns CDR1 GTSNPN and CDR2 SVGIG (reference sequence). The CDR3, as DNA: TGTGCCTGGAGTGTACGGGGGGACTCACCCCTCCACTTT. Its protein is CAWSVRGDSPLHF.

This clonotype was seen only a few times. This rearrangement joins TRBV7-9 to TRBJ2-5; TRBD2 aligns across 10 bases. The CDR3 loop spans 18 amino acids. Losses at the gene ends were 0 bases for V and 1 base for J; bases not matched to a gene: 8. CDR1 is SEHNR, CDR2 FQNEAQ, per germline (reference sequence). The CDR3 sequence is CASSLAGTSAWGQETQYF. The CDR3 bases are TGTGCCAGCAGCTTAGCCGGGACTAGCGCTTGGGGCCAAGAGACCCAGTACTTC.

This clonotype was seen a handful of times. CDR3 protein: CASRGRDTHRDGELFF. The CDR3, as DNA: TGCGCCAGCAGGGGCCGAGACACCCATCGAGACGGGGAGCTGTTTTTT. This chain uses TRBV5-1 with TRBJ2-2; D is undetermined. Germline V gene sequence: CDR1 SGHRS, CDR2 YFSETQ. Trimming stripped 5 bases from V and 7 bases from J, with 21 bases between. The CDR3 sequence is 16 residues long.

The table lists this clonotype with many counts. V and J are TRBV18 and TRBJ2-5; a weak D match, TRBD1 (6 bases). Germline CDR1 and CDR2: KGHSH and LQKENI. Trimming left V 5 bases short and J 2 bases short, with 12 bases between. The CDR3 has 14 amino acids. CDR3 protein: CASSAYGQQETQYF. CDR3 DNA sequence: TGTGCCAGCTCAGCATACGGACAGCAAGAGACCCAGTACTTC.

This chain uses TRBV12-3 or TRBV12-4 with TRBJ2-3; 9 nucleotides line up with TRBD1. With V trimmed by 6 bases and J by 3 bases, 7 bases remained unmatched. The CDR3 sequence is 15 residues long. As DNA, the CDR3 is TGTGCCAGCAGGACAATTGGACAGGGGACAGATACGCAGTATTTT. Translated, it gives CASRTIGQGTDTQYF.

The gene calls are TRBV11-1 and TRBJ2-3, with 9 bases fitting TRBD1. Germline assignment: CDR1 SGHAT and CDR2 FQDESV (reference sequence). V lost 5 bases to trimming and J lost 5 bases; unmatched junction nucleotides: 8. This CDR3 spans 15 amino acids. CDR3: CASSRQGGTGDTQYF. The CDR3 bases are TGTGCCAGCAGCAGACAGGGGGGGACCGGAGATACGCAGTATTTT.

This clonotype has a handful of counts. The chain links TRBV7-7 to TRBJ2-3; D unclear. The germline V gene encodes CDR1 SSHAT and CDR2 FNYEAQ (reference sequence). Trimming removed 2 bases from V and 1 base from J, with 10 bases in between. CDR3 length equals 15 residues. CDR3 amino acids: CASSLSHAGTDTQYF. The CDR3 DNA sequence: TGTGCCAGCAGCTTAAGTCATGCGGGCACAGATACGCAGTATTTT.

This CDR3 is CSVGQGTNTGELFF. The DNA of the CDR3 is TGCAGTGTAGGACAGGGAACGAACACCGGGGAGCTGTTTTTT. This sequence joins TRBV20-1 and TRBJ2-2; TRBD1 matches 8 bases. The CDR3 contains 14 residues. Trimming cost V 7 bases and J 0 bases; bases outside gene matches: 4. Germline CDR1 is DFQATT and CDR2 is SNEGSKA (reference sequence).

This clonotype appeared a few times. This chain connects TRBV6-4 to TRBJ2-2; D is possibly TRBD2 (5 bases). This CDR3 region has 14 residues. Germline CDR1 is MRHNA and CDR2 is SNTAGT. With 4 bases removed from V and 5 bases from J, the gap between germline ends came to 11 bases. The CDR3 loop is CASSVLRGTGELFF. As DNA, the CDR3 is TGTGCCAGCAGTGTCCTCCGGGGAACCGGGGAGCTGTTTTTT.

This sequence joins TRBV10-1 and TRBJ2-1, with 9 bases lining up with TRBD1. The V gene's germline CDR1 is WNHNN and CDR2 SYGVQD (reference sequence). The CDR3 is 14 residues long. Trimming took 6 bases from V and 7 from J; bases not matched to a gene: 7. CDR3 in amino acids: CASRRDREVNEQFF. The CDR3 DNA sequence: TGCGCCAGCAGGAGGGACAGGGAGGTTAATGAGCAGTTCTTC.

The chain recombines TRBV6-5 with TRBJ2-1; D is unresolved. Deletions cut 6 bases from V and 6 bases from J, with 18 bases between. The CDR3 has 15 residues. Germline lookup yields CDR1 MNHEY and CDR2 SVGAGI. The CDR3 DNA is TGTGCCAGCAGCACACGGGTCTTCCTTCCCAATGAGCAGTTCTTC. This encodes CASSTRVFLPNEQFF.

This chain uses TRBV27 with TRBJ1-1; tentatively, D is TRBD1 (6 bases). CDR3 length equals 13 residues. V lost 3 bases to trimming and J lost 4 bases, with 9 bases between them. CDR1 is MNHEY, CDR2 SMNVEV, per germline (reference sequence). Written as DNA, the CDR3 is TGTGCCAGCAGTTTTGAGGGGGTCACTGAAGCTTTCTTT. Encoded protein: CASSFEGVTEAFF.

This chain links TRBV6-5 with TRBJ1-4; possibly TRBD1 for D (5 bases). Germline V lookup: CDR1 MNHEY, CDR2 SVGAGI. The CDR3 totals 15 residues. Trimming shortened V by 0 bases and J by 7 bases, and 12 bases separated the two germline ends. The CDR3 region is CASSYSIEGVEKLFF. CDR3 bases: TGTGCCAGCAGTTACTCGATAGAAGGGGTTGAAAAACTGTTTTTT.

The chain uses TRBV3-1 and TRBJ2-7, with 12 bases aligning to TRBD2. Germline CDR1 LGHDT, CDR2 YNNKEL (reference sequence). The junction had 5 bases not matched to a gene; V was cut back by 4 bases and J by 4 bases. This CDR3 has 15 amino acids. The CDR3 region is CASSPLAGGRYEQYF. The CDR3 DNA reads as TGTGCCAGCAGCCCACTAGCGGGGGGACGGTACGAGCAGTACTTC.

This clonotype was observed a handful of times. J is TRBJ2-5 and V is TRBV10-3; D ambiguous. Germline-derived CDR1 and CDR2 are ENHRY and SYGVKD. The CDR3 covers 12 residues. Trimming took off 2 bases at V and 5 bases at J, with 6 bases between the two ends. CDR3 nucleotide sequence: TGTGCCATCAGTGAGGCTTGGGAGACCCAGTACTTC. Encoded protein: CAISEAWETQYF.